Listed here are 4 T cell receptor beta chains from one sample, sequenced in a study of T cell responses to AZD1222 COVID-19 vaccine. TCRdb keeps only in-frame clones here, not all; method: immunoSEQ multiplex PCR. The data hold about 160,000 clones, with 92% observed a single time. The sequencing used peripheral blood, collected on day 0 of MenACWY control vaccination. The receptors were gathered from an adult in good health.

A few counts support this clone. The rearrangement links TRBV5-1 to TRBJ1-1; 7 bases are shared with TRBD1. The trim removed 3 bases at V and 6 bases at J, leaving 8 bases unmatched. Germline V gene lookup returns CDR1 SGHRS and CDR2 YFSETQ. The CDR3 is 14 amino acids. Here the CDR3 DNA reads TGCGCCAGCAGCTCTCAGGGGGGGAGAGCTGAAGCTTTCTTT. Translation: CASSSQGGRAEAFF.

The genes are TRBV25-1 and TRBJ2-3; 9 positions agree with TRBD2. Germline CDR1 and CDR2: MGHDK and SYGVNS. V shed 11 bases, J shed 3 bases, and the junction held 9 bases outside the gene matches. The CDR3 loop spans 14 amino acids. In DNA, the CDR3 is TGTGCCTTCGCTTGGCGGGGGGGGACAGATACGCAGTATTTT. It is translated as CAFAWRGGTDTQYF.

The gene calls are TRBV4-1 and TRBJ1-2; D unresolved. CDR3 length equals 16 residues. V dropped 0 bases and J dropped 4 bases, with 15 bases sitting between them. The germline V gene has CDR1 MGHRA and CDR2 YSYEKL. The CDR3 sequence is CASSQDLGQRFYGYTF. Here the CDR3 DNA reads TGCGCCAGCAGCCAAGATCTAGGGCAGCGATTCTATGGCTACACCTTC.

The genes are TRBV11-2 and TRBJ2-7; perhaps TRBD1 as D (5 bases). Looked up from germline, CDR1 is SGHAT and CDR2 is FQNNGV. V lost 5 bases to trimming and J lost 0 bases, with 20 bases between them. The CDR3 has 17 residues. Here the CDR3 reads CASSLPAGQGYSYEQYF. DNA of the CDR3: TGTGCCAGCAGCCTCCCAGCAGGTCAGGGCTACTCCTACGAGCAGTACTTC.